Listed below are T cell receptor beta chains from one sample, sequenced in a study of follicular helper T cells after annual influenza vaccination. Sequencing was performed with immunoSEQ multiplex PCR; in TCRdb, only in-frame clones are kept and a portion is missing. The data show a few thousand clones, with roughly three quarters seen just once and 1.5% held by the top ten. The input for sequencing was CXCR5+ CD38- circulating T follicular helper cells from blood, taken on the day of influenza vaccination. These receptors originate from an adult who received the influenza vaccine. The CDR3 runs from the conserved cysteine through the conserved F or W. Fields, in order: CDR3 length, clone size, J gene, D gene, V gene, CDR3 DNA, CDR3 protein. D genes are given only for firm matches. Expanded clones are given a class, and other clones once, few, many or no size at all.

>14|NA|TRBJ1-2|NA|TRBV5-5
TGTGCCAGCAGCCGGACAGCCTCTAACTATGGCTACACCTTC
CASSRTASNYGYTF
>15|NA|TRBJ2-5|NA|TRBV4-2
TGTGCCAGCAGCCAGGGGGGAACCGGACAAGAGACCCAGTACTTC
CASSQGGTGQETQYF
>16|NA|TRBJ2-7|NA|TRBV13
TGTGCCAGCAGCTTAGTCAGCGGGACAGGTTCCTACGAGCAGTACTTC
CASSLVSGTGSYEQYF
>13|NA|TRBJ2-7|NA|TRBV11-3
TGTGCCAGCAGCTTAGAGGGGGCCTACGAGCAGTACTTC
CASSLEGAYEQYF
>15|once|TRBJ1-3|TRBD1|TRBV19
TGTGCCAGTAGTCCCCGGACAGGAACTGGAAACACCATATATTTT
CASSPRTGTGNTIYF
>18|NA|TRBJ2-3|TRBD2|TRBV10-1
TGCGCCAGCCCGACTAGCGGGGAGCCTAATAGTAAGACAGATACGCAGTATTTT
CASPTSGEPNSKTDTQYF
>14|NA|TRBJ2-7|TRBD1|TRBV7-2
TGTGCCAGCAGCTTAACAGGGGGTGGATACGAGCAGTACTTC
CASSLTGGGYEQYF
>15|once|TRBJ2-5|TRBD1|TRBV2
TGTGCCAGCAGGGACCGGGACAGGGGTGGGGAGACCCAGTACTTC
CASRDRDRGGETQYF
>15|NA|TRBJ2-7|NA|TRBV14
TGTGCCAGCAGCCAACCAGGGTTTCGGGCCTACGAGCAGTACTTC
CASSQPGFRAYEQYF
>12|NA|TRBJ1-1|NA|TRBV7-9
TGTGCCAGCAGCTTAACCTCAGATGTGGCTTTCTTT
CASSLTSDVAFF
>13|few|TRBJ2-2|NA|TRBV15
TGTGCCACCACCTCAGGGAACACCGGGGAGCTGTTTTTT
CATTSGNTGELFF
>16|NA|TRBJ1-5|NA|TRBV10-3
TGTGCCATCAGTGAGGTGGGGATTCGGAGCAGTCAGCCCCAGCATTTT
CAISEVGIRSSQPQHF
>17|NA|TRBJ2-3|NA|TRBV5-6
TGTGCCAGCAGCTTGGCCGTGAAAAAGACTAGCACAGATACGCAGTATTTT
CASSLAVKKTSTDTQYF
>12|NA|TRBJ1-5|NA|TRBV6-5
TGTGCCAGCAGGCCCGACAGAGGGCCCCAGCATTTT
CASRPDRGPQHF
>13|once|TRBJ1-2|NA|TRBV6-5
TGTGCCAGCAGTTACTCCAGGATTTATGGCTACACCTTC
CASSYSRIYGYTF
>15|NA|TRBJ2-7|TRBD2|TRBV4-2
TGTGCCAGCAGCCCCGCGGCGGGGACTACCTACGAGCAGTACTTC
CASSPAAGTTYEQYF
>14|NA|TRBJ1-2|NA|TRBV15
TGTGCCACCAGCAGAGAGGGGGCTAACTATGGCTACACCTTC
CATSREGANYGYTF
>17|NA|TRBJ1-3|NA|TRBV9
TGTGCCAGCAGCGTAGCCCTCGTGAAGGGCTCTGGAAACACCATATATTTT
CASSVALVKGSGNTIYF
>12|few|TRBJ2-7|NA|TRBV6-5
TGTGCCAGCAGGGGGGCCCGATACGAGCAGTACTTC
CASRGARYEQYF
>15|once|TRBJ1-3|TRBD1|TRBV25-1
TGTGCCAGCAGTGGTCAACAGGGGTTTGGAAACACCATATATTTT
CASSGQQGFGNTIYF
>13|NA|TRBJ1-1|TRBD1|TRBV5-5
TGTGCCAGCAGCGGGGACAGGGGATCTGAAGCTTTCTTT
CASSGDRGSEAFF
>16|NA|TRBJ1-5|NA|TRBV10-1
TGCGCCCCCGAGGTCCTAAGGAGGGCCAATAATCAGCCCCAGCATTTT
CAPEVLRRANNQPQHF
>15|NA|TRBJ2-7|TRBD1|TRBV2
TGTGCCAGCAGTATAGGGACAGGGGATATCTACGAGCAGTACTTC
CASSIGTGDIYEQYF
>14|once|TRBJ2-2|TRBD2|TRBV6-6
TGTGCCAGCCGGACTAGCGGAAACACCGGGGAGCTGTTTTTT
CASRTSGNTGELFF
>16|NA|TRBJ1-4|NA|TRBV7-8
TGTGCCAGCAGCTTAGGGGTGACAGCAACTAATGAAAAACTGTTTTTT
CASSLGVTATNEKLFF
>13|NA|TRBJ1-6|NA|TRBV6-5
TGTGCCAGCAGCCGGGTCAGGGATTCACCCCTCCACTTT
CASSRVRDSPLHF
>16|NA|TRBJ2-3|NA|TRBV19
TGTGCCAGTAGTATAGTCCTCGGTTCGCGAGCAGATACGCAGTATTTT
CASSIVLGSRADTQYF